Listed here is a single T cell receptor (beta chain). Its target is not known. The CDR3 carries no conserved terminal phenylalanine or tryptophan, so it likely arises from a read error. With 4 bases clipped from V and 0 bases from J, the junction kept 12 bases outside the gene matches. The CDR3 is 17 amino acids. In germline, CDR1 is SGHDT, CDR2 YYEEEE. Original methodology: In papillary thyroid cancer, a distant-metastasis classifier was built using CDR3 differences across clinicopathological groups. Through MiXCR, TCRdb re-clonotyped the PCR reads. The V and J calls and clone size come from TCRdb's table, not from the authors' own analysis. The sample consists of about 16,000 clones, roughly 25% of them appearing once. The source of the sample is a study of metastatic and nonmetastatic thyroid tumors. On the study more broadly: Blood and tumor or nodule tissue repertoires from malignant and benign thyroid patients were compared. Study findings and constraints: It was reportedly found that TCR beta diversity was significantly higher in malignant thyroid tumors than in benign nodules, a difference seen in both blood and tumor samples.

Each patient went into thyroid surgery without having received any treatment. The chain joins TRBV5-6 to TRBJ2-7; TRBD1 matches at 8 bases. The TCR sequence derives from a female donor with papillary thyroid cancer or a benign thyroid nodule (not recorded which). Some clones in this sample may be carry-over from other donors' samples. Sequenced sample: tumor tissue. CDR3 nucleotides: TGTGCCAGCAGCCCCTGGACAGGGAAGTGGGTCTCCTACGAGCAGTACCTC. The encoded protein is CASSPWTGKWVSYEQYL.